The 31 T cell receptor beta chains reported below all come from one sample, sequenced in a study of cytomegalovirus exposure and HLA in healthy donors. The method was immunoSEQ multiplex PCR; TCRdb's version includes in-frame clones alone and lacks a portion of them. The sample contains under 60,000 clones, 88% of which appear only once. Input material: PBMCs. The receptors here all came from a woman in her twenties or thirties in good health and CMV-seronegative.

This clone came up a few times. V and J are TRBV6-1 and TRBJ1-1; perhaps TRBD1 as D (5 bases). The CDR3 runs to 15 residues. V was cut by 1 base and J by 1 base, with 10 bases left in between. Germline CDR1 reads MNHNS; CDR2 reads SASEGT. This CDR3 is CASSEGLGPNTEAFF. CDR3 in DNA: TGTGCCAGCAGTGAAGGCCTGGGGCCGAACACTGAAGCTTTCTTT.

CDR3 nucleotide sequence: TGCGCCAGCAGCTTGACTATTAACACAGATACGCAGTATTTT. Its protein product is CASSLTINTDTQYF. The J gene is TRBJ2-3, the V gene TRBV5-1; D gene unclear. Germline CDR1 SGHRS, CDR2 YFSETQ. The ends were cut back, 1 base at V and 2 bases at J, with 8 bases in the middle. The CDR3 extends over 14 amino acids.

This sequence joins TRBV29-1 and TRBJ2-7, with a tentative D call TRBD1 (6 bases). The CDR3 sequence is 15 residues long. V was pared by 0 bases and J by 4 bases, with 16 bases between. Looked up from germline, CDR1 is SQVTM and CDR2 is ANQGSEA. CDR3 protein: CSVEDQRAGEYEQYF. DNA for the CDR3: TGCAGCGTTGAAGATCAAAGGGCAGGGGAGTACGAGCAGTACTTC.

DNA of the CDR3: TGTGCCAGCGGGGGGGTCCCGGCAGGACAGCCCCAGCATTTT. Amino acids: CASGGVPAGQPQHF. The chain is built from TRBV7-2 and TRBJ1-5; D might be TRBD1 (5 bases). V dropped 8 bases and J dropped 7 bases, with 18 bases sitting between them. The CDR3 contains 14 residues. Germline CDR1 reads SGHTA; CDR2 reads FQGNSA. Supplemented by reference TRBV7-2 and TRBJ1-5, the full variable domain reads GAGVSQSPSNKVTEKGKDVELRCDPISGHTALYWYRQSLGQGLEFLIYFQGNSAPDKSGLPSDRFSAERTGGSVSTLTIQRTQQEDSAVYLCASGGVPAGQPQHFGDGTRLSIL.

The chain employs TRBV11-2 and TRBJ2-5, with 12 bases lining up with TRBD2. V lost 1 base and J lost 4; bases outside the gene matches: 4. Germline-derived CDR1 and CDR2 are SGHAT and FQNNGV. The CDR3 is made up of 16 amino acids. The CDR3 reads CASSLGLAGVVETQYF. CDR3 nucleotides: TGTGCCAGCAGCTTAGGACTAGCGGGAGTCGTAGAGACCCAGTACTTC.

The V and J genes are TRBV7-9 and TRBJ2-4; D is ambiguous. CDR3 length: 15 amino acids. CDR1 and CDR2 (germline): SEHNR, FQNEAQ (reference sequence). Trimming pared 0 bases from V and 2 bases from J, leaving 8 bases between. The CDR3 DNA sequence: TGTGCCAGCAGCTTAGCGCACTCTACCAAAAACATTCAGTACTTC. Translating gives CASSLAHSTKNIQYF.

The rearrangement links TRBV7-6 to TRBJ2-7, with D perhaps TRBD1 (8 bases). CDR1 SGHVS and CDR2 FNYEAQ come from the germline V gene. This CDR3 has 13 residues. Trimming removed 5 bases at V and 6 bases at J, with 14 bases between. The CDR3 reads CASSPTGGGEQYF. For the CDR3, the DNA is TGTGCCAGCAGCCCCACAGGGGGGGGCGAGCAGTACTTC.

The chain carries TRBV7-9 and TRBJ2-3; TRBD1 aligns across 10 bases. V trimming: 4 bases; J trimming: 2 bases; junction bases outside the gene matches: 9. The CDR3 runs to 17 residues. Germline V gene lookup returns CDR1 SEHNR and CDR2 FQNEAQ (reference sequence). CDR3 in amino acids: CASSYGQGDRFTDTQYF. CDR3 bases: TGTGCCAGCAGCTACGGACAGGGGGATCGATTCACAGATACGCAGTATTTT.

The genes are TRBV28 and TRBJ2-3; D uncertain. V was clipped by 7 bases and J by 2 bases, with 25 bases between them. The CDR3 length is 18 residues. Germline loops: CDR1 MDHEN, CDR2 SYDVKM. The CDR3 spells CASTIHPLAPPSTDTQYF. In nucleotides, the CDR3 is TGTGCCAGCACCATACACCCCCTCGCACCTCCCTCCACAGATACGCAGTATTTT.

V and J are TRBV5-4 and TRBJ2-7; D may be TRBD1 (6 bases). The length of the CDR3 is 13 residues. Deletions cut 10 bases from V and 4 bases from J, with 18 bases between. Germline loops: CDR1 SGHNT, CDR2 YYREEE (reference sequence). The CDR3 sequence: CAGERQGRYEQYF. The CDR3 DNA reads as TGTGCCGGGGAGAGGCAGGGGCGTTACGAGCAGTACTTC. Full variable domain (missing parts from reference TRBV5-4 and TRBJ2-7): ETGVTQSPTHLIKTRGQQVTLRCSSQSGHNTVSWYQQALGQGPQFIFQYYREEENGRGNFPPRFSGLQFPNYSSELNVNALELDDSALYLCAGERQGRYEQYFGPGTRLTVT.

The V gene is TRBV19, the J gene TRBJ1-1; 8 bases align to TRBD1. This CDR3 contains 18 residues. Trimming cost V 0 bases and J 5 bases; bases outside gene matches: 14. CDR1 and CDR2 from the germline V gene are LNHDA and SQIVND (reference sequence). The chain's CDR3 is CASSIDGQGAFLETEAFF. The CDR3 region has the DNA TGTGCCAGTAGTATAGATGGGCAGGGGGCCTTTCTGGAGACTGAAGCTTTCTTT.

The chain uses TRBV5-6 and TRBJ2-7; 11 nucleotides match TRBD1. Germline V gene data show CDR1 as SGHDT and CDR2 as YYEEEE. The V gene end was trimmed by 5 bases and the J gene end by 3 bases; junction bases not matched to a gene: 7. The CDR3 covers 15 residues. The CDR3 loop is CASRYGQGAYYEQYF. The CDR3 DNA reads as TGTGCCAGCAGGTATGGACAGGGGGCGTACTACGAGCAGTACTTC.

The chain links TRBV5-1 to TRBJ1-1, with D perhaps TRBD1 (5 bases). The CDR3 is made up of 14 amino acids. Germline V gene sequence: CDR1 SGHRS, CDR2 YFSETQ. Trimming left V 0 bases short and J 2 bases short, with 8 bases between. The CDR3 DNA reads as TGCGCCAGCAGCTTGGGGGGCAGCAACACTGAAGCTTTCTTT. This sequence encodes CASSLGGSNTEAFF.

The CDR3 region has the DNA TGTGCCAGCAGCCACAGGGTAGGCACTGAAGCTTTCTTT. Translating gives CASSHRVGTEAFF. The chain joins TRBV9 to TRBJ1-1, with D perhaps matching TRBD1 (6 bases). V was pared by 4 bases and J by 4 bases, with 11 bases between. This CDR3 region has 13 residues. Looked up from germline, CDR1 is SGDLS and CDR2 is YYNGEE.

The rearrangement uses TRBV27 and TRBJ1-3; the D gene is possibly TRBD1 (5 bases). This CDR3 is 14 amino acids long. The V gene's germline CDR1 is MNHEY and CDR2 SMNVEV (reference sequence). The V end lost 3 bases, the J end lost 0 bases, and 6 bases lay between the germline ends. The CDR3 DNA follows: TGTGCCAGCAGTTTCGGGGGCTCTGGAAACACCATATATTTT. Translating it yields CASSFGGSGNTIYF.

The chain combines TRBV6-1 with TRBJ2-1; 9 nucleotides agree with TRBD2. Germline CDR1 is MNHNS and CDR2 is SASEGT. V trimming: 2 bases; J trimming: 4 bases; junction bases outside the gene matches: 6. The CDR3 extends over 16 amino acids. The CDR3 DNA follows: TGTGCCAGCAGTGAACAGGGACTAGCAAGGTACAATGAGCAGTTCTTC. The encoded protein is CASSEQGLARYNEQFF.

The rearrangement links TRBV15 to TRBJ2-1, with 7 bases identical to TRBD2. The CDR3 has 16 amino acids. After removal of 1 base from V and 6 bases from J, the junction contained 9 bases not matched to a gene. Germline V gene lookup returns CDR1 LNHNV and CDR2 YYDKDF (reference sequence). CDR3 bases: TGTGCCACCAGCAGAGGTTCGGCGGGAGCTGGCAATGAGCAGTTCTTC. It encodes CATSRGSAGAGNEQFF.

The J gene is TRBJ1-2, the V gene TRBV6-5; D is unclear. Germline V gene sequence: CDR1 MNHEY, CDR2 SVGAGI. V lost 6 bases and J 2 bases, leaving 7 bases between the germline ends. The CDR3 runs to 12 residues. CDR3 in amino acids: CASSRINYGYTF. The CDR3 DNA sequence: TGTGCCAGCAGCAGGATAAACTATGGCTACACCTTC.

V usage is TRBV2 and J usage is TRBJ2-1; the D gene is possibly TRBD2 (7 bases). The CDR3 consists of 11 residues. Germline lookup yields CDR1 SNHLY and CDR2 FYNNEI. Trimming left V 9 bases short and J 6 bases short, with 9 bases between. The CDR3 sequence: CARGGANEQFF. The DNA for the CDR3 is TGTGCCAGGGGGGGGGCCAATGAGCAGTTCTTC.

The V and J genes are TRBV11-2 and TRBJ2-1; no clear D. From germline, CDR1 is SGHAT and CDR2 FQNNGV. This CDR3 is built from 15 residues. Trimming removed 5 bases at V and 0 bases at J, with 11 bases between. The CDR3 loop is CASSPFGASYNEQFF. CDR3 coding DNA: TGTGCCAGCAGCCCTTTCGGTGCCTCCTACAATGAGCAGTTCTTC.

The V call is TRBV4-2, the J call TRBJ2-1; 15 nucleotides line up with TRBD2. Looked up from germline, CDR1 is LGHNA and CDR2 is YNFKEQ. The CDR3 has 17 amino acids. V trimming: 7 bases; J trimming: 3 bases; junction bases outside the gene matches: 7. DNA for the CDR3: TGTGCCAGCAAGGGGGGACTAGCGGGAGGCCTCTACAATGAGCAGTTCTTC. Translating gives CASKGGLAGGLYNEQFF.

The chain joins TRBV7-8 to TRBJ2-2; 7 bases agree with TRBD1. CDR3 size: 15 residues. J was trimmed by 4 bases and V by 5 bases; bases with no gene match: 7. Germline CDR1 SGHVS, CDR2 FQNEAQ. The CDR3 sequence is CASSPKQGSTGELFF. Written as DNA, the CDR3 is TGTGCCAGCAGCCCCAAACAGGGGTCCACCGGGGAGCTGTTTTTT.

The genes are TRBV10-3 and TRBJ1-5; a weak D match, TRBD1 (6 bases). Germline-derived CDR1 and CDR2 are ENHRY and SYGVKD. Trimming removed 4 bases at V and 2 bases at J, with 12 bases between. CDR3 length: 15 amino acids. In DNA, the CDR3 is TGTGCCATCAGTGGCCCAGGGGCAGGCAATCAGCCCCAGCATTTT. Amino acid sequence: CAISGPGAGNQPQHF.

The rearrangement links TRBV7-9 to TRBJ1-2; 8 nucleotides agree with TRBD1. The J segment lost 2 bases and the V segment lost 5 bases, leaving 1 base of the junction unmatched. The CDR3 runs 13 residues. Germline V gene data show CDR1 as SEHNR and CDR2 as FQNEAQ (reference sequence). Written as DNA, the CDR3 is TGTGCCAGCAGCCGGACAGGGAACTATGGCTACACCTTC. Protein sequence: CASSRTGNYGYTF.

This chain uses TRBV27 with TRBJ2-1, with a tentative D call TRBD2 (6 bases). Germline lookup yields CDR1 MNHEY and CDR2 SMNVEV (reference sequence). The V and J ends lost 2 bases and 8 bases respectively, with 13 bases between them. This CDR3 comprises 14 residues. CDR3 protein: CASSLTLLAHEQFF. The CDR3 DNA is TGTGCCAGCAGTTTAACACTACTAGCTCATGAGCAGTTCTTC.

This chain joins TRBV6-5 and TRBJ2-7, with 10 bases aligning to TRBD1. Losses at the gene ends were 4 bases for V and 3 bases for J; bases not matched to a gene: 6. Germline CDR1 and CDR2: MNHEY and SVGAGI. There are 15 residues in the CDR3. The CDR3 region is CASSSPGTGDYEQYF. The DNA for the CDR3 is TGTGCCAGCAGTTCGCCCGGGACAGGGGACTACGAGCAGTACTTC.

The table lists this clone with a count of one. The V gene is TRBV16, the J gene TRBJ1-5; tentatively, D is TRBD1 (5 bases). The V end was cut by 3 bases, the J end by 3 bases, with 9 bases between. The CDR3 extends over 14 amino acids. Germline V gene sequence: CDR1 KGHSY, CDR2 FQNENV. The CDR3 bases are TGTGCCAGCAGCCAGTCGACAGTCAATCAGCCCCAGCATTTT. It specifies CASSQSTVNQPQHF.

The rearrangement joins TRBV5-5 to TRBJ2-1; tentatively, D is TRBD1 (5 bases). Germline V gene sequence: CDR1 SGHKS, CDR2 YYEKEE (reference sequence). V lost 1 base and J lost 4, with 15 bases in between. The length of the CDR3 is 16 residues. CDR3 sequence (DNA): TGTGCCAGCAGCTTGTTGTTTCAGGGAAGTTACAATGAGCAGTTCTTC. Its protein is CASSLLFQGSYNEQFF. The full variable domain, completed using reference TRBV5-5 and TRBJ2-1, is DAGVTQSPTHLIKTRGQQVTLRCSPISGHKSVSWYQQVLGQGPQFIFQYYEKEERGRGNFPDRFSARQFPNYSSELNVNALLLGDSALYLCASSLLFQGSYNEQFFGPGTRLTVL.

This chain joins TRBV5-1 and TRBJ2-1; D call uncertain. Between the trimmed V and J ends, which lost 2 bases and 15 bases, there was a span of 18 bases. Germline lookup yields CDR1 SGHRS and CDR2 YFSETQ. The CDR3 totals 13 residues. This chain's CDR3 is CASSFNLRVDAFF. The DNA of the CDR3 is TGCGCCAGCAGCTTCAATCTTCGGGTCGATGCGTTCTTC.

The V and J genes are TRBV6-1 and TRBJ1-1; D ambiguous. From germline, CDR1 is MNHNS and CDR2 SASEGT. V lost 2 bases and J 0 bases, leaving 13 bases between the germline ends. This CDR3 contains 16 residues. CDR3 coding DNA: TGTGCCAGCAGTGAACACAGCGGACGTTTGAACACTGAAGCTTTCTTT. Its protein product is CASSEHSGRLNTEAFF.

The gene calls are TRBV5-1 and TRBJ2-5; a possible D gene is TRBD2 (6 bases). The length of the CDR3 is 15 residues. V dropped 4 bases and J dropped 5 bases, with 18 bases sitting between them. Germline V lookup: CDR1 SGHRS, CDR2 YFSETQ. The DNA of the CDR3 is TGCGCCAGCAGCCGGGCGGGATCGGTTTGGGAGACCCAGTACTTC. Its protein is CASSRAGSVWETQYF.